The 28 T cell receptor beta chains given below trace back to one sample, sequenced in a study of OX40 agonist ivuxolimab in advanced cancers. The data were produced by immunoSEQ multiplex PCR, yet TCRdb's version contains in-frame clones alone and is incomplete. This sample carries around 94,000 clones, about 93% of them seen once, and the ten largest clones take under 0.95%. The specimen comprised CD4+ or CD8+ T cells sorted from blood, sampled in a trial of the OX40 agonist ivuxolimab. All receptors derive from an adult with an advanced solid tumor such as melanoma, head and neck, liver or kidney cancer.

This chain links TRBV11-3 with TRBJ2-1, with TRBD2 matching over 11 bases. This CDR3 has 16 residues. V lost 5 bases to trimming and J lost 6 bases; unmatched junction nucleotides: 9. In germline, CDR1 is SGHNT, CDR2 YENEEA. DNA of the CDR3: TGTGCCAGCAGCCAAATGGGAACTAGCGGGGGCAATGAGCAGTTCTTC. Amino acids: CASSQMGTSGGNEQFF.

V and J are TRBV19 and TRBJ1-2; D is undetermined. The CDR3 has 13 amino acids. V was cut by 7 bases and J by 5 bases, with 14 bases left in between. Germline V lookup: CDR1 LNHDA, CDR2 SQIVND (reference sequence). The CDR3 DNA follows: TGTGCCAGTACCCCACCCACACCTTATGGCTACACCTTC. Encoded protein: CASTPPTPYGYTF.

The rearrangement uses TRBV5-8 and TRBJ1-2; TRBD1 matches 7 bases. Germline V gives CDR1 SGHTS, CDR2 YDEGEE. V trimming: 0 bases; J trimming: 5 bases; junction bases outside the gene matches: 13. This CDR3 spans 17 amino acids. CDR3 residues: CASSLEGTVVVGYGYTF. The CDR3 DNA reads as TGTGCCAGCAGCTTGGAAGGGACAGTGGTTGTGGGATATGGCTACACCTTC.

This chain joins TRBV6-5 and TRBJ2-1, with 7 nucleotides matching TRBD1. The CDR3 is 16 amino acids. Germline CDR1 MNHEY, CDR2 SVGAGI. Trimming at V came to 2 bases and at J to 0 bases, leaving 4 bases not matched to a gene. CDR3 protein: CASSYTHRGSYNEQFF. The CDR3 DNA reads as TGTGCCAGCAGTTACACGCACAGGGGCTCCTACAATGAGCAGTTCTTC.

The chain's CDR3 is CASSSGLAGGLANEQFF. The CDR3 DNA reads as TGTGCCAGCAGCTCGGGACTAGCGGGAGGGCTGGCCAATGAGCAGTTCTTC. The rearrangement uses TRBV5-4 and TRBJ2-1, with 16 bases that match TRBD2. The CDR3 contains 17 residues. Germline-derived CDR1 and CDR2 are SGHNT and YYREEE (reference sequence). After removal of 3 bases from V and 6 bases from J, the junction contained 6 bases not matched to a gene. Full variable domain (outside the CDR3, taken from reference TRBV5-4 and TRBJ2-1): ETGVTQSPTHLIKTRGQQVTLRCSSQSGHNTVSWYQQALGQGPQFIFQYYREEENGRGNFPPRFSGLQFPNYSSELNVNALELDDSALYLCASSSGLAGGLANEQFFGPGTRLTVL.

The CDR3 region is CASSPRQEAYEQYF. In DNA, the CDR3 is TGTGCCAGCTCACCACGACAGGAGGCCTACGAGCAGTACTTC. The chain has TRBV18 and TRBJ2-7; tentatively, D is TRBD1 (6 bases). The CDR3 consists of 14 residues. Trimming pared 1 base from V and 2 bases from J, leaving 9 bases between. The germline gives CDR1 KGHSH, CDR2 LQKENI.

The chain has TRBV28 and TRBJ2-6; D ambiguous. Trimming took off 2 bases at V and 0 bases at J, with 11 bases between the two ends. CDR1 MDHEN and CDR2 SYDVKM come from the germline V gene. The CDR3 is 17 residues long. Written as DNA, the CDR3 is TGTGCCAGCAGTTTACCCCGAAAAAGCTCTGGGGCCAACGTCCTGACTTTC. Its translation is CASSLPRKSSGANVLTF.

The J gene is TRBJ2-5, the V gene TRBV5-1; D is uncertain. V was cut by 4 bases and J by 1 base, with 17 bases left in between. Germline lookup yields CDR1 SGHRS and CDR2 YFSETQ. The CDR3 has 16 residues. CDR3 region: CASSLGAETAQETQYF. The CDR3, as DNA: TGCGCCAGCAGCCTGGGTGCGGAGACCGCCCAAGAGACCCAGTACTTC. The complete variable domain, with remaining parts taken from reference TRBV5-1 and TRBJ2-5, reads KAGVTQTPRYLIKTRGQQVTLSCSPISGHRSVSWYQQTPGQGLQFLFEYFSETQRNKGNFPGRFSGRQFSNSRSEMNVSTLELGDSALYLCASSLGAETAQETQYFGPGTRLLVL.

The DNA for the CDR3 is TGTGCCAGCAGCAATCCACAGGGGTGGGGGGTGAACACTGAAGCTTTCTTT. This codes for CASSNPQGWGVNTEAFF. The genes are TRBV5-4 and TRBJ1-1; 7 nucleotides agree with TRBD1. V gave up 4 bases and J gave up 0 bases; unmatched junction bases: 12. CDR1 is SGHNT and CDR2 is YYREEE in the germline V gene (reference sequence). This CDR3 spans 17 amino acids.

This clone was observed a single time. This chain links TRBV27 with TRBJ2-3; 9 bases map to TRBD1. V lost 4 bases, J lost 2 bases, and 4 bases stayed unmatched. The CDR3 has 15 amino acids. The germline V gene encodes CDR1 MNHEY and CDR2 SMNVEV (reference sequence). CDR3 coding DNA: TGTGCCAGCAGTTATTGGGACAGGGACACAGATACGCAGTATTTT. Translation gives CASSYWDRDTDTQYF.

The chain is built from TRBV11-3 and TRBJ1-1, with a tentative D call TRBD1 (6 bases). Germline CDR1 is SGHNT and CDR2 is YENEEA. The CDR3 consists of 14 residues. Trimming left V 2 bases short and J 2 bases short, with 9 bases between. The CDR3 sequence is CASSLQGRNTEAFF. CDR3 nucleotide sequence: TGTGCCAGCAGCTTACAGGGGCGAAACACTGAAGCTTTCTTT.

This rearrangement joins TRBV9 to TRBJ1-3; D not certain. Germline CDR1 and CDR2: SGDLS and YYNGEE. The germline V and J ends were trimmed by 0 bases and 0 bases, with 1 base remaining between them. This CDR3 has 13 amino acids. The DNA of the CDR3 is TGTGCCAGCAGCGTAGACTCTGGAAACACCATATATTTT. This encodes CASSVDSGNTIYF.

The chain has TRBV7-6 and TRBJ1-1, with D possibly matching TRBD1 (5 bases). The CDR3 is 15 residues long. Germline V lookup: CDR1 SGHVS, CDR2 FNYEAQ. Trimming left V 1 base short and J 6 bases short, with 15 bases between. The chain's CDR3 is CASSLETMGRPEAFF. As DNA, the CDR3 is TGTGCCAGCAGCTTAGAAACGATGGGGCGACCTGAAGCTTTCTTT.

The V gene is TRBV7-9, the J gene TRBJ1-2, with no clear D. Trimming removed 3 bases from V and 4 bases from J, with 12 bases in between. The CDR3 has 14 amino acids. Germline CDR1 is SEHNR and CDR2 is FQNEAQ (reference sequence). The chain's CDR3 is CASSLLRAPYGYTF. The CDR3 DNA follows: TGTGCCAGCAGCTTGTTAAGGGCGCCCTATGGCTACACCTTC.

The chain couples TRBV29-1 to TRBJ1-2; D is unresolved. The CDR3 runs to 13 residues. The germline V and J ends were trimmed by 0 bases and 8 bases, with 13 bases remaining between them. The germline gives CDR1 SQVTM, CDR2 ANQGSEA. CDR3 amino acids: CSVEETAGGGYTF. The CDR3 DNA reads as TGCAGCGTTGAAGAAACGGCTGGAGGAGGCTACACCTTC.

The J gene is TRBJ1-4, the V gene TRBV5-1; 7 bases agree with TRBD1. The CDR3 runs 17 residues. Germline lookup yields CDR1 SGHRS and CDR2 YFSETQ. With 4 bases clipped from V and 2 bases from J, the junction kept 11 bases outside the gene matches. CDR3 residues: CASSAGNRGFTNEKLFF. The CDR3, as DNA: TGCGCCAGCAGCGCGGGAAACAGGGGTTTCACTAATGAAAAACTGTTTTTT.

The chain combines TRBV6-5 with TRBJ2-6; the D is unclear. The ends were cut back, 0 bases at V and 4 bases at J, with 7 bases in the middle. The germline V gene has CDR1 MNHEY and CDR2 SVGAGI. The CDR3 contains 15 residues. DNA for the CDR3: TGTGCCAGCAGTTACTCGGGGTTCGGGGCCAACGTCCTGACTTTC. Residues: CASSYSGFGANVLTF.

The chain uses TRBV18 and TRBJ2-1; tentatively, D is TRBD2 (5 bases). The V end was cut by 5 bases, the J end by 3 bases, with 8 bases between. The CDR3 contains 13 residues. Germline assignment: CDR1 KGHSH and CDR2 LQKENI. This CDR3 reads CASSTGIYNEQFF. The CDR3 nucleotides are TGTGCCAGCTCAACGGGGATCTACAATGAGCAGTTCTTC.

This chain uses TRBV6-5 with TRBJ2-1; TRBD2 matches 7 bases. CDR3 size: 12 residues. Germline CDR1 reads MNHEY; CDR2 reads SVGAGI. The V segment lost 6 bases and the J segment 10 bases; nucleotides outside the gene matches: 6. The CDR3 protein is CASSRTSEEQFF. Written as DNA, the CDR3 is TGTGCCAGCAGCCGAACTAGCGAAGAGCAGTTCTTC.

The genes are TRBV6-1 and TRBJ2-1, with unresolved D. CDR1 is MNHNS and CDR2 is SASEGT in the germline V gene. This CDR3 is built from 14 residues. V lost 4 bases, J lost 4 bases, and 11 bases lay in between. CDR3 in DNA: TGTGCCAGCAGTGTCGGCAGACCTTACAATGAGCAGTTCTTC. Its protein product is CASSVGRPYNEQFF.

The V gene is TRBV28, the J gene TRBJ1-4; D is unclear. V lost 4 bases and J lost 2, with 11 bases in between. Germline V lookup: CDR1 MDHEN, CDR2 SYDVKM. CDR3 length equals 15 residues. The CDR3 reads CASSSPGDTNEKLFF. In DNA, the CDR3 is TGTGCCAGCAGTTCACCGGGTGACACTAATGAAAAACTGTTTTTT.

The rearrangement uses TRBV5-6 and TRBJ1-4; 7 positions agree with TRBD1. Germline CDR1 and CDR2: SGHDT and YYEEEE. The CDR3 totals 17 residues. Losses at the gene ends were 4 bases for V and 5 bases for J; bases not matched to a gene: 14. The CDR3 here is CASSPATGNVGNEKLFF. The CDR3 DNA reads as TGTGCCAGCAGCCCCGCGACAGGGAACGTCGGGAATGAAAAACTGTTTTTT.

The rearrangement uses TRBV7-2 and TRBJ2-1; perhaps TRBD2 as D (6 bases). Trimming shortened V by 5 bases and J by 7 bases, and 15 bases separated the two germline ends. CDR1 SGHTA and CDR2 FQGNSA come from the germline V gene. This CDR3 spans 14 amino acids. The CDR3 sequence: CASSRGGSENEQFF. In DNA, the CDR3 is TGTGCCAGCAGCCGTGGGGGGAGCGAGAATGAGCAGTTCTTC.

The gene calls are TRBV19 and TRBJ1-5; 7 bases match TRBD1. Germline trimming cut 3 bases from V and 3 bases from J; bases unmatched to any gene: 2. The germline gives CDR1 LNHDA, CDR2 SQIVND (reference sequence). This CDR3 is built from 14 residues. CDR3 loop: CASSMGQINQPQHF. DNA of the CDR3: TGTGCCAGTAGTATGGGACAGATCAATCAGCCCCAGCATTTT.

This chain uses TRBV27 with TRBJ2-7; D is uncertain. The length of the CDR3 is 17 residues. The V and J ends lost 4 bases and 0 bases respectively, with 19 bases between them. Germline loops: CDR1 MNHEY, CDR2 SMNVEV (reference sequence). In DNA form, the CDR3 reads TGTGCCAGCAGTTCCTCCCCCTACTTGACCTCCTCCTACGAGCAGTACTTC. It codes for CASSSSPYLTSSYEQYF.

The CDR3 protein is CASSPLRRTEAFF. CDR3 DNA sequence: TGCGCCAGCAGCCCCCTAAGGAGGACTGAAGCTTTCTTT. This chain joins TRBV5-1 and TRBJ1-1; D unclear. Germline assignment: CDR1 SGHRS and CDR2 YFSETQ. The CDR3 length is 13 residues. Trimming pared 4 bases from V and 5 bases from J, leaving 12 bases between.

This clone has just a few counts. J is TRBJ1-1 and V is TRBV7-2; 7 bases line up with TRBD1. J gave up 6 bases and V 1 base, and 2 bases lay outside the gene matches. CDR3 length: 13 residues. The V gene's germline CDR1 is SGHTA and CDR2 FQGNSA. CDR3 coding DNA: TGTGCCAGCAGCTTAGACAGGGGATCTGAAGCTTTCTTT. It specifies CASSLDRGSEAFF.

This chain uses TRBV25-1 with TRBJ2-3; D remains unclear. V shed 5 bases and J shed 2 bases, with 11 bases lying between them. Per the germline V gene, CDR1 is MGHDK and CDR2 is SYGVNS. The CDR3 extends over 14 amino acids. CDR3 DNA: TGTGCCAGCAGTCTGCAGACCTCCACAGATACGCAGTATTTT. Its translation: CASSLQTSTDTQYF.